This T cell receptor (beta chain) was recovered during a study of vaccination effects on CD4 cells after COVID-19. Turning to the study itself: Post-vaccine draws lagged the second dose by a median of 72 days. Points from the study as a whole: Infection-derived and vaccine-derived clones contracted markedly late after vaccination.

Pools of viral peptides were used by the ViraFEST assay to expand antigen-specific CD4+ T cells ahead of sequencing. The culture ran for approximately 11 days before CD4+ T cells were isolated. Each participant was given two doses of one vaccine (BNT162b2 or mRNA-1273). The vaccine recipients had no prior SARS-CoV-2 infection, with negative nucleocapsid antibodies. Half the medium was replaced with IL-2 medium on days 3 and 7. About this clone itself: The target antigen is unknown.

The method was immunoSEQ multiplex PCR; TCRdb's version includes in-frame clones alone and lacks a portion of them. The sample has around 29,000 clones, approximately 71% seen once. This receptor was obtained from a human donor who received a COVID-19 vaccine. This material consisted of CD4+ T cells from PBMCs cultured with HCoV-NL63 spike peptides, taken after COVID-19 vaccination.

The CDR3 nucleotides are TGTGCCAGCAGCTTACGGTCAACGGAAAAACTGTTTTTT. This gives the protein CASSLRSTEKLFF. This sequence joins TRBV7-9 and TRBJ1-4; D unclear. Germline V gene sequence: CDR1 SEHNR, CDR2 FQNEAQ (reference sequence). V was clipped by 2 bases and J by 8 bases, with 9 bases between them. The length of the CDR3 is 13 residues.